Shown below are 11 T cell receptor beta chains from a single sample sequenced in a study of CD8+CD57+ T cells in acquired aplastic anemia. Those patients picked for sequencing had displayed CD8+CD57+ cell expansion on flow cytometry. Profiling that covered TCR beta VDJ and CDR3 relied on genomic DNA as its template. One entry per CDR3 protein, called by TCRdb with MiXCR from the reads. The table has 75,000 to 100,000 distinct CDR3 sequences, around two thirds seen once. The sequenced sample was sorted CD4+, CD8+, or CD8+CD57+ T cells (not recorded which) from PBMCs. The source is a human donor with aplastic anemia.

The J gene is TRBJ1-2, the V gene TRBV10-3, with D perhaps matching TRBD1 (6 bases). The V gene lost 8 bases and the J gene lost 4 bases, with 17 bases spanning the gap. CDR3 length equals 14 residues. The germline V gene has CDR1 ENHRY and CDR2 SYGVKD. CDR3 loop: CAIGNGGAGYGYTF. The CDR3 nucleotides are TGTGCCATCGGCAATGGGGGGGCGGGCTATGGCTACACCTTC.

The chain is built from TRBV20-1 and TRBJ1-1, with D possibly TRBD1 on 5 matching bases. The CDR3 is 13 amino acids. From germline, CDR1 is DFQATT and CDR2 SNEGSKA (reference sequence). V was trimmed by 5 bases and J by 0 bases, leaving 10 bases between them. CDR3 protein: CSAWGIMNTEAFF. CDR3 bases: TGCAGTGCTTGGGGGATAATGAACACTGAAGCTTTCTTT.

This clonotype was seen ten or more times. The chain links TRBV5-5 to TRBJ2-3, with D unclear. From germline, CDR1 is SGHKS and CDR2 YYEKEE (reference sequence). The CDR3 runs to 10 residues. Trimming shortened V by 7 bases and J by 6 bases, and 6 bases separated the two germline ends. This CDR3 is CASRDDTQYF. CDR3 DNA sequence: TGTGCCAGCCGAGATGATACGCAGTATTTT.

The chain is built from TRBV11-1 and TRBJ2-1, with a weak D call TRBD2 (5 bases). V was clipped by 2 bases and J by 4 bases, with 18 bases between them. The germline V gene encodes CDR1 SGHAT and CDR2 FQDESV (reference sequence). This CDR3 is built from 17 residues. This CDR3 reads CASSLTHFGVGYNEQFF. The CDR3 DNA reads as TGTGCCAGCAGCTTAACTCATTTCGGGGTGGGGTACAATGAGCAGTTCTTC.

A few counts support this clonotype. The V call is TRBV2, the J call TRBJ1-2; the D is unclear. This CDR3 spans 12 amino acids. The V end lost 9 bases, the J end lost 3 bases, and 11 bases lay between the germline ends. Germline CDR1 is SNHLY and CDR2 is FYNNEI. This CDR3 reads CASLTVDYGYTF. CDR3 coding DNA: TGTGCCAGTCTGACGGTGGACTATGGCTACACCTTC.

This clonotype was counted ten times or more. The rearrangement uses TRBV6-4 and TRBJ2-3; 9 positions match TRBD1. The germline CDR1 and CDR2 sequences are MRHNA and SNTAGT. This CDR3 has 15 amino acids. The J segment lost 4 bases and the V segment lost 8 bases, leaving 10 bases of the junction unmatched. For the CDR3, the DNA is TGTGCCAGCTCGCCCGACAGGGGGGGTTCAGATACGCAGTATTTT. Its translation is CASSPDRGGSDTQYF.

This clonotype was counted once. The chain links TRBV19 to TRBJ1-1; D uncertain. Germline values: CDR1 LNHDA, CDR2 SQIVND (reference sequence). V was clipped by 3 bases and J by 5 bases, with 4 bases between them. The CDR3 contains 11 residues. DNA of the CDR3: TGTGCCAGTAGTATGGGGACTGAAGCTTTCTTT. Amino acid sequence: CASSMGTEAFF.

Worth noting for this clonotype: An end of the junction does not agree with germline; a read error may underlie this. The V and J genes are TRBV5-1 and TRBJ1-1, with unresolved D. The CDR3 runs 15 residues. Germline V gene data show CDR1 as SGHRS and CDR2 as YFSETQ. CDR3 in DNA: TGCGCCAGCAGCTTGGATATCTTCATGAACACTGAAGCTCTCTTC. Translating gives CASSLDIFMNTEALF.

The rearrangement uses TRBV20-1 and TRBJ1-2; a weak D match, TRBD1 (5 bases). CDR3 length: 13 amino acids. Trimming shortened V by 4 bases and J by 5 bases, and 14 bases separated the two germline ends. Germline loops: CDR1 DFQATT, CDR2 SNEGSKA (reference sequence). As DNA, the CDR3 is TGCAGTGCTACATTCGGGGGAGGGTATGGCTACACCTTC. Protein product: CSATFGGGYGYTF.

The rearrangement links TRBV6-1 to TRBJ1-6; D is unclear. Germline loops: CDR1 MNHNS, CDR2 SASEGT. The CDR3 is 11 residues long. V was trimmed by 6 bases and J by 13 bases, leaving 10 bases between them. In DNA form, the CDR3 reads TGTGCCAGCAGGCTAGGACTCCCCCTCCACTTT. This gives the protein CASRLGLPLHF.

This rearrangement joins TRBV20-1 to TRBJ2-3; D unclear. V gave up 0 bases and J gave up 1 base, with 8 bases separating them. CDR3 length equals 14 residues. Germline V gene data show CDR1 as DFQATT and CDR2 as SNEGSKA (reference sequence). CDR3 amino acids: CSARDLRGTDTQYF. CDR3 DNA: TGCAGTGCTAGAGACCTCCGGGGCACAGATACGCAGTATTTT.